This entry features one T cell receptor (beta chain) sequence. The source of the sample is a study of cytomegalovirus exposure and HLA in healthy donors. Study context: Some 90 million unique TCRs from HLA-typed donors were held in an early data release.

The PCR ran on 60 Vbeta and 13 Jbeta primers. The method was immunoSEQ multiplex PCR; TCRdb's version includes in-frame clones alone and lacks a portion of them. The sample shows roughly 130,000 clones, about 86% of them seen only once. The junction had 2 bases not matched to a gene; V was cut back by 0 bases and J by 6 bases. CDR3 length: 13 residues. Germline assignment: CDR1 GTSNPN and CDR2 SVGIG (reference sequence). This TCR was recovered from a man between 18 and 29 years old in good health and CMV-seronegative. Sequenced: PBMCs. The chain has TRBV30 and TRBJ1-2; 9 bases are shared with TRBD1. The CDR3 is CAWSVGTGHGYTF. CDR3 DNA: TGTGCCTGGAGTGTAGGGACAGGGCATGGCTACACCTTC.